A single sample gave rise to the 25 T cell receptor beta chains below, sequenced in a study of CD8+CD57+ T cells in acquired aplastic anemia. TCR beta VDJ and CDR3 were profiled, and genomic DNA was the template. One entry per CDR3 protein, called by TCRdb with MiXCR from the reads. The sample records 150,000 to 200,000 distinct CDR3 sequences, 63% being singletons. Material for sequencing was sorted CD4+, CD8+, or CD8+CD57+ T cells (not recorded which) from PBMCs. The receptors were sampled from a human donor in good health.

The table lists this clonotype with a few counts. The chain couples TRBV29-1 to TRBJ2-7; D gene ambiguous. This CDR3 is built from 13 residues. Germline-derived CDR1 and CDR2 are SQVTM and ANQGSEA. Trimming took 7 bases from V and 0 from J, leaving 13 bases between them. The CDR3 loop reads CSAYDPSSYEQYF. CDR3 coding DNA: TGCAGCGCCTACGACCCGAGCTCCTACGAGCAGTACTTC.

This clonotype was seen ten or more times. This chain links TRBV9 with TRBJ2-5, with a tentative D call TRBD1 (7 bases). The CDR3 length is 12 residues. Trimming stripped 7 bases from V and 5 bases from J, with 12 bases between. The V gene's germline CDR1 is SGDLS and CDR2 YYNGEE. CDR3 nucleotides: TGTGCCAGCGGCTCAGGGGGGGAGACCCAGTACTTC. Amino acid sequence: CASGSGGETQYF.

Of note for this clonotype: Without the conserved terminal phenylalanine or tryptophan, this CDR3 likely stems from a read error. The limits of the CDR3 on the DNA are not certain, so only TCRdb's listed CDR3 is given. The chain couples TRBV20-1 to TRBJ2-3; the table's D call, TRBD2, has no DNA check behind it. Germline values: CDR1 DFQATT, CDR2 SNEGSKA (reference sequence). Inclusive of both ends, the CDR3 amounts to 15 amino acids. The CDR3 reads CSARGTSGTHRYAVV.

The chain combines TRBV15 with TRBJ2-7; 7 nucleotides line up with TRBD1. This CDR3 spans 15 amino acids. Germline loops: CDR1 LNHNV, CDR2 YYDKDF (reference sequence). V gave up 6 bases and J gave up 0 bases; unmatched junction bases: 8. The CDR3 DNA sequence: TGTGCCACCAGTCTACAACAGGGGAGCTCCTACGAGCAGTACTTC. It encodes CATSLQQGSSYEQYF.

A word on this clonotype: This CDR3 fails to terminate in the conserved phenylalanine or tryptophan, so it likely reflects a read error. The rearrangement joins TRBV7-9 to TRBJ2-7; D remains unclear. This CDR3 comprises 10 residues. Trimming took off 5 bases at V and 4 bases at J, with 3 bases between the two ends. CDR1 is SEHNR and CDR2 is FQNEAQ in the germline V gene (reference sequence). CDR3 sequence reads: CASSEYEQYL. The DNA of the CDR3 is TGTGCCAGCAGCGAATACGAGCAGTACTTA.

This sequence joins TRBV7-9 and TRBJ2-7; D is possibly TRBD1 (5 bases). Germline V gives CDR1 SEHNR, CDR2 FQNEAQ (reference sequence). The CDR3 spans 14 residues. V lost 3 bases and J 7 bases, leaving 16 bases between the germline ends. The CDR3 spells CASSLVGRANEQYF. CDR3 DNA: TGTGCCAGCAGCTTGGTGGGCAGGGCCAATGAGCAGTACTTC.

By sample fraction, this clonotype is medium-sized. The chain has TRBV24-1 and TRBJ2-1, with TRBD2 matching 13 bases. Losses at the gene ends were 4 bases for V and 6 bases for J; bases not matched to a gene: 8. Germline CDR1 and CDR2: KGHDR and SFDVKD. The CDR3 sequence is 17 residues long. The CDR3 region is CATSDRIGLAGVNEQFF. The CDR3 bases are TGTGCCACCAGTGACCGAATCGGACTAGCGGGAGTCAATGAGCAGTTCTTC.

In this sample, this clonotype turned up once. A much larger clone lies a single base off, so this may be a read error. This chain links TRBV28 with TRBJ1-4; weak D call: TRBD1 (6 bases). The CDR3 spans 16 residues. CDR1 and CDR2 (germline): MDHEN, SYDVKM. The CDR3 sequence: CASSLSGVATNAKLFF. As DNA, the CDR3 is TGTGCCAGCAGTTTATCAGGGGTTGCAACTAATGCAAAACTGTTTTTT.

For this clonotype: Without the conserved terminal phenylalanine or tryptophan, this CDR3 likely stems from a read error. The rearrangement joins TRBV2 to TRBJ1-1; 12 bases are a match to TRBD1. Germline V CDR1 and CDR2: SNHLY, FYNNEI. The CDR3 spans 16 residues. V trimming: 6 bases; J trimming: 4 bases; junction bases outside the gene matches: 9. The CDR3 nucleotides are TGTGCCAGCAGGGGACAGGGGGCTATTGTTGTCACTGAAGCTTTCTCT. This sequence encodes CASRGQGAIVVTEAFS.

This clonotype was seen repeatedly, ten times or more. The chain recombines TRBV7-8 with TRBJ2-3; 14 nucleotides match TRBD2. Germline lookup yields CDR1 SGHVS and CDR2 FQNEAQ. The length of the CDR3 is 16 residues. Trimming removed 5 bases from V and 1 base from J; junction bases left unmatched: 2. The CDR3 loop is CASSGLAGGRTDTQYF. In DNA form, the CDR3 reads TGTGCCAGCAGCGGACTAGCGGGAGGTCGCACAGATACGCAGTATTTT.

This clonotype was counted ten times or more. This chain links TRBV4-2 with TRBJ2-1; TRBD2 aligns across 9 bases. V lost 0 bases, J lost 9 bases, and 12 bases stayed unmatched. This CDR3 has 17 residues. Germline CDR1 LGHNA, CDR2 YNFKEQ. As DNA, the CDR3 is TGTGCCAGCAGCCAAGATTTTACATGGACTAGCGTTGGTGAGCAGTTCTTC. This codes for CASSQDFTWTSVGEQFF.

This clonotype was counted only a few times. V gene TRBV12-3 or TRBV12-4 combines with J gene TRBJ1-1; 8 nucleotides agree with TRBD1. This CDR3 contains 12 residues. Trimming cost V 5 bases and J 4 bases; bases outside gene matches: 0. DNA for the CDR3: TGTGCCAGCAGTACAGGGGGCACTGAAGCTTTCTTT. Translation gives CASSTGGTEAFF.

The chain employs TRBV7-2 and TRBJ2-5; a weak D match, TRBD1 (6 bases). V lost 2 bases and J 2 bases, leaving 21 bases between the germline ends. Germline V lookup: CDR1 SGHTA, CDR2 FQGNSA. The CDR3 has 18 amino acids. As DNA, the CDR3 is TGTGCCAGCAGCTTAAGGGGGACACAAGAAAAGGGGCAAGAGACCCAGTACTTC. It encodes CASSLRGTQEKGQETQYF.

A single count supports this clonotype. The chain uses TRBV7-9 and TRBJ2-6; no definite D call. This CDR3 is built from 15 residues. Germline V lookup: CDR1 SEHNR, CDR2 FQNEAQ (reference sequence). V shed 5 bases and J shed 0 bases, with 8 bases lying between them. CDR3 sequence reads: CASSVRHSGANVLTF. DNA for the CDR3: TGTGCCAGCAGCGTCCGGCACTCTGGGGCCAACGTCCTGACTTTC.

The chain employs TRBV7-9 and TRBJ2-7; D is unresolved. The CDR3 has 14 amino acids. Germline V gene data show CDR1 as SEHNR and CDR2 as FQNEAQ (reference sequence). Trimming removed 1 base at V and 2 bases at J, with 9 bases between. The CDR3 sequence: CASSLVASTYEQYF. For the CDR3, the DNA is TGTGCCAGCAGCTTAGTAGCCTCGACCTACGAGCAGTACTTC.

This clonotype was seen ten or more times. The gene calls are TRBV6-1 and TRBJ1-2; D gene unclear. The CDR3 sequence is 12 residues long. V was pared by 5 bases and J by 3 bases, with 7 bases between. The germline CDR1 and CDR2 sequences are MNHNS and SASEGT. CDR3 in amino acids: CASSYSDYGYTF. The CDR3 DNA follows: TGTGCCAGCAGTTACTCTGACTATGGCTACACCTTC.

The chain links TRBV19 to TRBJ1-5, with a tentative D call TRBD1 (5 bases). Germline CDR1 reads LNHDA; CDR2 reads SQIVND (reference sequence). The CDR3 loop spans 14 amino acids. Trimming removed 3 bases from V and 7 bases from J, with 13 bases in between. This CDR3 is CASSIQDTKQPQHF. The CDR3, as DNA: TGTGCCAGTAGTATTCAGGACACGAAGCAGCCCCAGCATTTT.

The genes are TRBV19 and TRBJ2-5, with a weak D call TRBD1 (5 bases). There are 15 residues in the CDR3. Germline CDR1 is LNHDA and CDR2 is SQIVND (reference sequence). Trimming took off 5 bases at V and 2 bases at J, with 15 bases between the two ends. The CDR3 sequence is CASSPPGIWQETQYF. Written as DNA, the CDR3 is TGTGCCAGTAGTCCTCCAGGGATTTGGCAAGAGACCCAGTACTTC. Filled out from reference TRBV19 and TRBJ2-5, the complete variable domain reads DGGITQSPKYLFRKEGQNVTLSCEQNLNHDAMYWYRQDPGQGLRLIYYSQIVNDFQKGDIAEGYSVSREKKESFPLTVTSAQKNPTAFYLCASSPPGIWQETQYFGPGTRLLVL.

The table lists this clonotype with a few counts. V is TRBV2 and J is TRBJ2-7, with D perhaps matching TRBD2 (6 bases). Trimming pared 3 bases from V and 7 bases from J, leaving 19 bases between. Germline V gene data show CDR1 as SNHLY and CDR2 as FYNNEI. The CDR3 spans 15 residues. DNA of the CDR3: TGTGCCAGCAGTGAGTTTGATTCCGCCGGGGGTGAGCAGTACTTC. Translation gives CASSEFDSAGGEQYF. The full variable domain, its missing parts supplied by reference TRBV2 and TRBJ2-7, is EPEVTQTPSHQVTQMGQEVILRCVPISNHLYFYWYRQILGQKVEFLVSFYNNEISEKSEIFDDQFSVERPDGSNFTLKIRSTKLEDSAMYFCASSEFDSAGGEQYFGPGTRLTVT.

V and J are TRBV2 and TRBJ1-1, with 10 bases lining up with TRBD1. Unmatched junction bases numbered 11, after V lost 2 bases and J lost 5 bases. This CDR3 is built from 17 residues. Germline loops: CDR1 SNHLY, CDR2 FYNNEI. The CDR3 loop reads CASSERRRTGGITEAFF. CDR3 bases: TGTGCCAGCAGTGAAAGGCGAAGGACAGGGGGTATAACTGAAGCTTTCTTT.

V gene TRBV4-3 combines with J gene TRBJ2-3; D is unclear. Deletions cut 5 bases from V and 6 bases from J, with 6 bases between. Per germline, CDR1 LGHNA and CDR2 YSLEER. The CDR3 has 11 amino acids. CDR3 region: CASSNRDTQYF. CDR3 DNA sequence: TGCGCCAGCAGCAATAGGGATACGCAGTATTTT.

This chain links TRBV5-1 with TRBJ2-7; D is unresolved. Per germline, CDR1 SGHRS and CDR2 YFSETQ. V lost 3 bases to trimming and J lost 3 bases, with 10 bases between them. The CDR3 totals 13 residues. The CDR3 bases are TGCGCCAGCAGCTCCCGACCGGACTACGAGCAGTACTTC. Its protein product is CASSSRPDYEQYF.

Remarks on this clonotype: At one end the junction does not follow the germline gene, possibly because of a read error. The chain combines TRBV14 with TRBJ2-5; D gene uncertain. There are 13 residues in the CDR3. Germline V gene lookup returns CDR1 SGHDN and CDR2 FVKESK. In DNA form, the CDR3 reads TGTGCCAGCAGCCAAGGGCCGGCGGAGACCCAGCACTTC. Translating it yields CASSQGPAETQHF. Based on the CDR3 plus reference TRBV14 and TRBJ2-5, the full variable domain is EAGVTQFPSHSVIEKGQTVTLRCDPISGHDNLYWYRRVMGKEIKFLLHFVKESKQDESGMPNNRFLAERTGGTYSTLKVQPAELEDSGVYFCASSQGPAETQHFGPGTRLLVL.

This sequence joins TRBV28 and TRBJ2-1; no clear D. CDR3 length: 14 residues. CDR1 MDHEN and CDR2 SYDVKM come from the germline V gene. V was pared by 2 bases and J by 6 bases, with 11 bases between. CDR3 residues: CASSLAGPFNEQFF. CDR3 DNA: TGTGCCAGCAGTTTAGCCGGACCTTTCAATGAGCAGTTCTTC.

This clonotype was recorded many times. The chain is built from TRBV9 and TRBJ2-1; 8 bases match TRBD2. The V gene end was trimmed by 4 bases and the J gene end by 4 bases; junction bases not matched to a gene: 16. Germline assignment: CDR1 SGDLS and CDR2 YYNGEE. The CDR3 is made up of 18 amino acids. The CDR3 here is CASSPTSTLAGLYNEQFF. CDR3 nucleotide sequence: TGTGCCAGCAGCCCGACCTCTACGCTAGCGGGTCTTTACAATGAGCAGTTCTTC.